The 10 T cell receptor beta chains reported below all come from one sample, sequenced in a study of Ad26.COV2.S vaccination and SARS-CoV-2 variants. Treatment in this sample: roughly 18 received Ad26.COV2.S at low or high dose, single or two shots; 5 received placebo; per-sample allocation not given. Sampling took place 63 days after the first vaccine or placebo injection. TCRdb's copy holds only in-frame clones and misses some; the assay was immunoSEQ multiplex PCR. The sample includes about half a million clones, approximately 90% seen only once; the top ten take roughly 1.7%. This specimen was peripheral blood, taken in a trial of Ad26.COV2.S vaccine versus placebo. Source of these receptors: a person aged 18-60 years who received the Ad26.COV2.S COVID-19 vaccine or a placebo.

CDR3 amino acids: CASSLTGGQQPQHF. The CDR3 bases are TGCGCCAGCAGCTTAACAGGGGGGCAACAGCCCCAGCATTTT. The chain couples TRBV5-1 to TRBJ1-5; TRBD1 matches at 8 bases. The J segment lost 7 bases and the V segment lost 2 bases, leaving 5 bases of the junction unmatched. This CDR3 region has 14 residues. CDR1 and CDR2 from the germline V gene are SGHRS and YFSETQ.

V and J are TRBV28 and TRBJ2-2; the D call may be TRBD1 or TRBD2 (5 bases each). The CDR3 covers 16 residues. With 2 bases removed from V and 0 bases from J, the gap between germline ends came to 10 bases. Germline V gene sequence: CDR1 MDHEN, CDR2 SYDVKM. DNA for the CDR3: TGTGCCAGCAGTTTACTTGGGACGGCGAACACCGGGGAGCTGTTTTTT. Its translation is CASSLLGTANTGELFF. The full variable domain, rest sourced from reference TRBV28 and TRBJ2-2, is DVKVTQSSRYLVKRTGEKVFLECVQDMDHENMFWYRQDPGLGLRLIYFSYDVKMKEKGDIPEGYSVSREKKERFSLILESASTNQTSMYLCASSLLGTANTGELFFGEGSRLTVL.

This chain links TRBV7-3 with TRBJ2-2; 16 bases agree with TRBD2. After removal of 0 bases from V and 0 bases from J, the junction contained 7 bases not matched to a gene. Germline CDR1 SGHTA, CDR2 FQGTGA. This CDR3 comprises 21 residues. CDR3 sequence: CASSLTGLAGGIYSNTGELFF. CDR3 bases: TGTGCCAGCAGCTTAACGGGACTAGCGGGAGGGATATATTCGAACACCGGGGAGCTGTTTTTT. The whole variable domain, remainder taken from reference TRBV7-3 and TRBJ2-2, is GAGVSQTPSNKVTEKGKYVELRCDPISGHTALYWYRQSLGQGPEFLIYFQGTGAADDSGLPNDRFFAVRPEGSVSTLKIQRTERGDSAVYLCASSLTGLAGGIYSNTGELFFGEGSRLTVL.

The CDR3 nucleotides read TGTGCCAGCAGTTACACCACTAGCGGGGGTGATGAGCAGTTCTTC. It is translated as CASSYTTSGGDEQFF. The chain joins TRBV6-5 to TRBJ2-1; 11 bases align to TRBD2. Trimming cost V 2 bases and J 8 bases; bases outside gene matches: 5. This CDR3 spans 15 amino acids. Germline CDR1 is MNHEY and CDR2 is SVGAGI.

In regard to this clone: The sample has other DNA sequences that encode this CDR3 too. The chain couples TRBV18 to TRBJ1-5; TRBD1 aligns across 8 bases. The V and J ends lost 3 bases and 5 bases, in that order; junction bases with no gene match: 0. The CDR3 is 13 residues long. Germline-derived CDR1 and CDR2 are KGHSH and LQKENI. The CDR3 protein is CASSPDRDQPQHF. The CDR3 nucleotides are TGTGCCAGCTCACCGGACAGGGATCAGCCCCAGCATTTT.

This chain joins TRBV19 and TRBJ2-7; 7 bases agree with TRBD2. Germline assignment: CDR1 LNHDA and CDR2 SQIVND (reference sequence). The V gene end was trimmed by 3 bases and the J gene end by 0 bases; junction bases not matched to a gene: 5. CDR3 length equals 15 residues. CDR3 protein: CASSIQGGASYEQYF. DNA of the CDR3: TGTGCCAGTAGTATTCAGGGAGGGGCCTCCTACGAGCAGTACTTC.

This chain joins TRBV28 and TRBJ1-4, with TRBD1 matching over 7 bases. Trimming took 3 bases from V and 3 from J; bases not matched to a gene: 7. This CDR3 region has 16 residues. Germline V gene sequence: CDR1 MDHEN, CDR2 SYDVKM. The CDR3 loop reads CASSLRQGDSNEKLFF. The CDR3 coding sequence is TGTGCCAGCAGTTTGCGCCAGGGGGATTCTAATGAAAAACTGTTTTTT.

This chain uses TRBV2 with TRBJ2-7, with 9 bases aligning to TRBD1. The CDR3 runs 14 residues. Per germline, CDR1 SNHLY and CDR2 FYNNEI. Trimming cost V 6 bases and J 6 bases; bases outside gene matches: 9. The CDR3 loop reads CASSAQGAVSEQYF. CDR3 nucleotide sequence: TGTGCCAGCAGCGCACAGGGGGCGGTTAGCGAGCAGTACTTC.

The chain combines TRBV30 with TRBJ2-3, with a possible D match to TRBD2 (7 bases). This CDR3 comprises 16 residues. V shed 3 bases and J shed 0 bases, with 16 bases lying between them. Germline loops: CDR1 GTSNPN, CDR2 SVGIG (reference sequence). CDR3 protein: CAWSRGGGRSTDTQYF. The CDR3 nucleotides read TGTGCCTGGAGCCGAGGGGGGGGCCGGAGCACAGATACGCAGTATTTT.

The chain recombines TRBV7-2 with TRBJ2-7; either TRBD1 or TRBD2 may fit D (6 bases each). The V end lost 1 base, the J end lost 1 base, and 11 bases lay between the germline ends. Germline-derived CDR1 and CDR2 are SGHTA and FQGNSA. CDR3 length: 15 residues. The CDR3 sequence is CASSLVTGRSYEQYF. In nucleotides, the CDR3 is TGTGCCAGCAGCTTAGTTACAGGGAGGTCCTACGAGCAGTACTTC.